Shown below are 30 T cell receptor beta chains from a single sample sequenced in a study of cytomegalovirus exposure and HLA in healthy donors. Vbeta (60) and Jbeta (13) primers were used in the PCR. Assay: immunoSEQ multiplex PCR; the TCRdb copy retains only in-frame clones and omits some. The top ten clones hold about 1.5% of a sample with some 140,000 clones, roughly 80% of them seen once. Sequenced: PBMCs. These receptors originate from a man aged 35 to 55 in good health and CMV-seronegative.

The chain combines TRBV7-9 with TRBJ2-1; TRBD1 matches 7 bases. After removal of 5 bases from V and 4 bases from J, the junction contained 5 bases not matched to a gene. The CDR3 spans 14 residues. From germline, CDR1 is SEHNR and CDR2 FQNEAQ (reference sequence). Here the CDR3 DNA reads TGTGCCAGCAGCGTCTCGACAGGGTACAATGAGCAGTTCTTC. Translated: CASSVSTGYNEQFF.

The chain links TRBV18 to TRBJ2-7; possibly TRBD2 for D (5 bases). CDR1 and CDR2 from the germline V gene are KGHSH and LQKENI. V lost 2 bases, J lost 2 bases, and 7 bases lay in between. The CDR3 contains 13 residues. CDR3 sequence: CASSPGSPYEQYF. As DNA, the CDR3 is TGTGCCAGCTCACCAGGGAGTCCCTACGAGCAGTACTTC. The full variable domain, with the rest looked up from reference TRBV18 and TRBJ2-7, is NAGVMQNPRHLVRRRGQEARLRCSPMKGHSHVYWYRQLPEEGLKFMVYLQKENIIDESGMPKERFSAEFPKEGPSILRIQQVVRGDSAAYFCASSPGSPYEQYFGPGTRLTVT.

The chain carries TRBV29-1 and TRBJ1-2; 7 nucleotides agree with TRBD1. Germline CDR1 and CDR2: SQVTM and ANQGSEA. V trimming: 7 bases; J trimming: 4 bases; junction bases outside the gene matches: 3. The CDR3 length is 11 residues. The CDR3 nucleotides are TGCAGCGGTGGGGACAGCTATGGCTACACCTTC. It yields the protein CSGGDSYGYTF.

The chain joins TRBV5-4 to TRBJ2-2; 14 nucleotides line up with TRBD2. The V and J ends lost 5 bases and 7 bases, in that order; junction bases with no gene match: 7. Germline lookup yields CDR1 SGHNT and CDR2 YYREEE (reference sequence). This CDR3 region has 16 residues. The CDR3 loop reads CASRRTSGGPGGELFF. The CDR3 DNA is TGTGCCAGCAGACGGACTAGCGGGGGGCCGGGCGGGGAGCTGTTTTTT.

The rearrangement links TRBV27 to TRBJ1-1; the D is unclear. Germline V CDR1 and CDR2: MNHEY, SMNVEV (reference sequence). The CDR3 is made up of 13 amino acids. The germline V and J ends were trimmed by 6 bases and 1 base, with 9 bases remaining between them. CDR3 nucleotides: TGTGCCAGCAGCTTTAGTACGAACACTGAAGCTTTCTTT. This encodes CASSFSTNTEAFF.

V gene TRBV6-5 combines with J gene TRBJ1-1; D call uncertain. The CDR3 is made up of 11 amino acids. V lost 7 bases and J lost 3, with 6 bases in between. Germline V CDR1 and CDR2: MNHEY, SVGAGI. The CDR3 DNA follows: TGTGCCAGCACCACGGACACTGAAGCTTTCTTT. Residues: CASTTDTEAFF.

A few counts support this clone. The same CDR3 also results from other DNA sequences found in this sample. This rearrangement joins TRBV5-1 to TRBJ1-1, with D possibly matching TRBD1 (5 bases). This CDR3 is 14 amino acids long. Trimming removed 6 bases from V and 4 bases from J, with 16 bases in between. The germline V gene has CDR1 SGHRS and CDR2 YFSETQ. The CDR3 region has the DNA TGCGCCAGCACCCGGGCCAGGGAGGCCACTGAAGCTTTCTTT. It yields the protein CASTRAREATEAFF.

The chain recombines TRBV5-1 with TRBJ2-1, with 8 bases lining up with TRBD1. Losses at the gene ends were 3 bases for V and 0 bases for J; bases not matched to a gene: 8. Germline CDR1 reads SGHRS; CDR2 reads YFSETQ. This CDR3 region has 17 residues. CDR3 residues: CASSWTGTSASYNEQFF. CDR3 bases: TGCGCCAGCAGCTGGACAGGGACCTCCGCCTCCTACAATGAGCAGTTCTTC.

The J gene is TRBJ2-7, the V gene TRBV7-2, with D unclear. Trimming took off 5 bases at V and 7 bases at J, with 18 bases between the two ends. The CDR3 runs to 14 residues. Germline CDR1 is SGHTA and CDR2 is FQGNSA. CDR3 DNA sequence: TGTGCCAGCAGCCCACTTCACCGAACCTTTGAGCAGTACTTC. This gives the protein CASSPLHRTFEQYF.

The CDR3 reads CATHATGTGLGEKLFF. As DNA, the CDR3 is TGTGCCACTCACGCTACCGGGACAGGGCTTGGGGAAAAACTGTTTTTT. V usage is TRBV10-3 and J usage is TRBJ1-4; 9 nucleotides match TRBD1. CDR3 length equals 16 residues. Germline CDR1 ENHRY, CDR2 SYGVKD. Germline trimming cut 10 bases from V and 8 bases from J; bases unmatched to any gene: 17.

This chain links TRBV27 with TRBJ2-7; 7 bases align to TRBD1. This CDR3 has 13 amino acids. The germline V gene has CDR1 MNHEY and CDR2 SMNVEV (reference sequence). Trimming at V came to 4 bases and at J to 3 bases, leaving 3 bases not matched to a gene. The CDR3 loop is CASSSGQDYEQYF. CDR3 in DNA: TGTGCCAGCAGTTCTGGACAGGACTACGAGCAGTACTTC.

The chain links TRBV11-2 to TRBJ2-5; 7 bases match TRBD1. The germline gives CDR1 SGHAT, CDR2 FQNNGV. J lost 1 base, V lost 1 base, and 12 bases had no gene match. The CDR3 consists of 18 residues. The CDR3 loop is CASSLGTGARGTQETQYF. The DNA of the CDR3 is TGTGCCAGCAGCTTAGGAACAGGGGCGAGGGGAACCCAAGAGACCCAGTACTTC.

Here the CDR3 DNA reads TGTGCCAGCAGTCCCCGCCTAGCGGGTCAAGAGACCCAGTACTTC. Translated: CASSPRLAGQETQYF. This chain uses TRBV6-5 with TRBJ2-5; 8 bases are shared with TRBD2. CDR1 is MNHEY, CDR2 SVGAGI, per germline. The junction had 7 bases not matched to a gene; V was cut back by 5 bases and J by 2 bases. The CDR3 totals 15 residues.

The rearrangement joins TRBV30 to TRBJ1-4, with a possible D match to TRBD1 (5 bases). CDR3 length equals 14 residues. CDR1 is GTSNPN, CDR2 SVGIG, per germline (reference sequence). Trimming stripped 5 bases from V and 0 bases from J, with 10 bases between. The CDR3, as DNA: TGTGCCTGGGCTGAACAGGCAACTAATGAAAAACTGTTTTTT. Protein product: CAWAEQATNEKLFF.

The chain employs TRBV18 and TRBJ1-1; D remains unclear. This CDR3 contains 14 residues. The V gene's germline CDR1 is KGHSH and CDR2 LQKENI. The V end was cut by 2 bases, the J end by 2 bases, with 9 bases between. This chain's CDR3 is CASSPMEGNTEAFF. The CDR3 nucleotides read TGTGCCAGCTCACCAATGGAGGGAAACACTGAAGCTTTCTTT.

The chain has TRBV28 and TRBJ1-6; D is possibly TRBD1 (6 bases). The CDR3 sequence is 15 residues long. Germline values: CDR1 MDHEN, CDR2 SYDVKM. V was trimmed by 6 bases and J by 7 bases, leaving 16 bases between them. CDR3 bases: TGTGCCAGCAGCTCGGGGGGGCGTCAAAATTCACCCCTCCACTTT. Protein sequence: CASSSGGRQNSPLHF.

The V and J genes are TRBV27 and TRBJ2-2, with 8 bases that match TRBD1. CDR3 length: 16 residues. The trim removed 5 bases at V and 9 bases at J, leaving 14 bases unmatched. Germline V gene sequence: CDR1 MNHEY, CDR2 SMNVEV (reference sequence). The CDR3 reads CASSTPGQGVYWELFF. Written as DNA, the CDR3 is TGTGCCAGCAGTACTCCAGGACAGGGAGTATACTGGGAGCTGTTTTTT.

The chain couples TRBV7-3 to TRBJ2-1; 8 bases agree with TRBD2. Germline V CDR1 and CDR2: SGHTA, FQGTGA. V lost 5 bases to trimming and J lost 2 bases; unmatched junction nucleotides: 5. The length of the CDR3 is 15 residues. The CDR3 protein is CASSPLAGPYNEQFF. The CDR3 DNA reads as TGTGCCAGCAGCCCCCTAGCGGGTCCCTACAATGAGCAGTTCTTC.

The CDR3 is CASSLTGQGRAEAFF. In DNA form, the CDR3 reads TGTGCCAGCAGTTTAACGGGACAGGGCAGGGCTGAAGCTTTCTTT. The rearrangement joins TRBV28 to TRBJ1-1; 9 nucleotides align to TRBD1. The CDR3 is 15 residues long. V shed 2 bases, J shed 6 bases, and the junction held 7 bases outside the gene matches. The V gene's germline CDR1 is MDHEN and CDR2 SYDVKM.

The J gene is TRBJ2-7, the V gene TRBV10-3; maybe TRBD1 (6 bases). Trimming pared 4 bases from V and 2 bases from J, leaving 9 bases between. CDR1 is ENHRY and CDR2 is SYGVKD in the germline V gene. CDR3 length equals 13 residues. The DNA for the CDR3 is TGTGCCATCAGTGGACAGGAGACCTACGAGCAGTACTTC. Translation: CAISGQETYEQYF.

The chain is built from TRBV18 and TRBJ1-3; the match to TRBD1 covers 8 bases. The CDR3 length is 16 residues. CDR1 and CDR2 (germline): KGHSH, LQKENI. Unmatched junction bases numbered 4, after V lost 0 bases and J lost 3 bases. The CDR3 protein is CASSPPKTGDGNTIYF. CDR3 DNA sequence: TGTGCCAGCTCACCACCGAAGACAGGGGATGGAAACACCATATATTTT.

The genes are TRBV2 and TRBJ2-1, with 8 nucleotides matching TRBD1. V was pared by 3 bases and J by 8 bases, with 3 bases of the junction left unmatched. The CDR3 consists of 13 residues. Germline CDR1 SNHLY, CDR2 FYNNEI. CDR3 region: CASSDVTGDEQFF. The CDR3, as DNA: TGTGCCAGCAGTGACGTGACAGGGGATGAGCAGTTCTTC.

The V call is TRBV30, the J call TRBJ1-6; 8 bases map to TRBD1. V lost 3 bases and J lost 7; bases outside the gene matches: 5. This CDR3 comprises 14 residues. The germline V gene encodes CDR1 GTSNPN and CDR2 SVGIG (reference sequence). The CDR3 loop is CAWSDRGPNSPLHF. CDR3 coding DNA: TGTGCCTGGAGCGACAGGGGTCCGAATTCACCCCTCCACTTT.

This rearrangement joins TRBV28 to TRBJ1-1; possible D gene TRBD1, 6 bases. Trimming took off 3 bases at V and 7 bases at J, with 15 bases between the two ends. The germline CDR1 and CDR2 sequences are MDHEN and SYDVKM. CDR3 length: 14 amino acids. CDR3 sequence (DNA): TGTGCCAGCAGTTTCGCAGGGGCCCGGGGTGAAGCTTTCTTT. Translated, it gives CASSFAGARGEAFF.

This chain connects TRBV4-1 to TRBJ2-1; TRBD2 agrees at 7 bases. The CDR3 is made up of 17 amino acids. J was trimmed by 0 bases and V by 0 bases; bases with no gene match: 5. Germline lookup yields CDR1 MGHRA and CDR2 YSYEKL. The CDR3 loop is CASSQDEGGPSYNEQFF. For the CDR3, the DNA is TGCGCCAGCAGCCAAGACGAGGGAGGGCCCTCCTACAATGAGCAGTTCTTC.

V and J are TRBV14 and TRBJ1-1, with 8 bases matching TRBD1. This CDR3 region has 16 residues. Germline values: CDR1 SGHDN, CDR2 FVKESK. Unmatched junction bases numbered 4, after V lost 0 bases and J lost 1 base. The DNA of the CDR3 is TGTGCCAGCAGCCAAGATTTGGGACAGGCGAACACTGAAGCTTTCTTT. Translating it yields CASSQDLGQANTEAFF.

The V gene is TRBV25-1, the J gene TRBJ1-1; maybe TRBD1 (5 bases). Per germline, CDR1 MGHDK and CDR2 SYGVNS. Trimming removed 1 base at V and 7 bases at J, with 13 bases between. The CDR3 has 14 residues. CDR3 in DNA: TGTGCCAGCAGTGAATGGGGGGGGGAGCGTGAAGCTTTCTTT. This translates into CASSEWGGEREAFF. Filled out from reference TRBV25-1 and TRBJ1-1, the complete variable domain reads EADIYQTPRYLVIGTGKKITLECSQTMGHDKMYWYQQDPGMELHLIHYSYGVNSTEKGDLSSESTVSRIRTEHFPLTLESARPSHTSQYLCASSEWGGEREAFFGQGTRLTVV.

The chain joins TRBV5-1 to TRBJ1-1, with D hard to call. The germline V gene encodes CDR1 SGHRS and CDR2 YFSETQ. This CDR3 is 12 amino acids long. V shed 1 base and J shed 2 bases, with 3 bases lying between them. As DNA, the CDR3 is TGCGCCAGCAGCTTGATAAACACTGAAGCTTTCTTT. Its protein product is CASSLINTEAFF.

The V and J genes are TRBV7-8 and TRBJ2-1; 7 nucleotides agree with TRBD2. CDR1 and CDR2 from the germline V gene are SGHVS and FQNEAQ. Trimming cost V 5 bases and J 6 bases; bases outside gene matches: 10. The CDR3 is 15 residues long. The CDR3 region is CASSPEGRGFNEQFF. In DNA, the CDR3 is TGTGCCAGCAGCCCCGAGGGGCGGGGGTTCAATGAGCAGTTCTTC.

V and J are TRBV7-2 and TRBJ1-2; 9 bases match TRBD1. Germline values: CDR1 SGHTA, CDR2 FQGNSA. V was clipped by 4 bases and J by 6 bases; unmatched bases: 6. This CDR3 comprises 14 residues. Here the CDR3 DNA reads TGTGCCAGCAGCTCAAAGGGACAGGGCCATGGCTACACCTTC. Translation: CASSSKGQGHGYTF.